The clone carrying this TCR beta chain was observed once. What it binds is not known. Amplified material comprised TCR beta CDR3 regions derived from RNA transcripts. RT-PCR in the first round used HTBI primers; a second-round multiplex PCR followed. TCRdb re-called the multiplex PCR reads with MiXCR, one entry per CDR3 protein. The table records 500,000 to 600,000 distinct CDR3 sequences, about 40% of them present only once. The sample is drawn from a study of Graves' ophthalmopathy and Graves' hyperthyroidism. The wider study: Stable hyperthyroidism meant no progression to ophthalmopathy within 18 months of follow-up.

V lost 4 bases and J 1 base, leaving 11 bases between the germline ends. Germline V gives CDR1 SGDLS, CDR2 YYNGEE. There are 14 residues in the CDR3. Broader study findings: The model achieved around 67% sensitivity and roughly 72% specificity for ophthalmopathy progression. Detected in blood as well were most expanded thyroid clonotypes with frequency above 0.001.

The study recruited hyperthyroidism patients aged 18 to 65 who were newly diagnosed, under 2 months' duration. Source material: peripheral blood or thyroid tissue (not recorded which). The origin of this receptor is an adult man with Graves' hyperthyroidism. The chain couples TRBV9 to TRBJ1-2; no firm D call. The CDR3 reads CASSLATDNYGYTF. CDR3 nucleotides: TGTGCCAGCAGCTTGGCGACCGATAACTATGGCTACACCTTC.